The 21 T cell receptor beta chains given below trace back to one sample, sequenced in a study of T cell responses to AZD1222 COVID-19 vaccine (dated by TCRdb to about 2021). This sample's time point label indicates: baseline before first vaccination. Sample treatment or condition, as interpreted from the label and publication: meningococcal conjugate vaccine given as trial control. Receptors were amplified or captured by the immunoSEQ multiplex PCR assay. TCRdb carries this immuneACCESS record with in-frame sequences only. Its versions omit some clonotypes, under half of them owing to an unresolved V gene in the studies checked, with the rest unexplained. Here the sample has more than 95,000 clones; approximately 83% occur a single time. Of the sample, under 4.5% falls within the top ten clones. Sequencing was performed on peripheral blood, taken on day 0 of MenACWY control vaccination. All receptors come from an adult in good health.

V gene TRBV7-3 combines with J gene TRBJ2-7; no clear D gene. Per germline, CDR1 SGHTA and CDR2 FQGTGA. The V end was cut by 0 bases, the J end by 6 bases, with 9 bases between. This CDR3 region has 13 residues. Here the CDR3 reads CASSLTRVSEQYF. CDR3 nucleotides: TGTGCCAGCAGCTTAACACGAGTCAGCGAGCAGTACTTC.

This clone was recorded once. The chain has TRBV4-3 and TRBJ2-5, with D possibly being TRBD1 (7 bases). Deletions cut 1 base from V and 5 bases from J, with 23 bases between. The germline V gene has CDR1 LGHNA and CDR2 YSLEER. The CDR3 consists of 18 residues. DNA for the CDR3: TGCGCCAGCAGCCAAGTCCCAGGGGGGACCCCGATTCGGGAGACCCAGTACTTC. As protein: CASSQVPGGTPIRETQYF.

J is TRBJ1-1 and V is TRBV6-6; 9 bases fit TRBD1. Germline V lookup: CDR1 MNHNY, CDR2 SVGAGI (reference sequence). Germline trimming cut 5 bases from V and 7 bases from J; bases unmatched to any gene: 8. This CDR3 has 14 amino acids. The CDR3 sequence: CASSPQGAGGEAFF. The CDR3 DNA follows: TGTGCCAGCAGTCCACAGGGGGCTGGTGGTGAAGCTTTCTTT.

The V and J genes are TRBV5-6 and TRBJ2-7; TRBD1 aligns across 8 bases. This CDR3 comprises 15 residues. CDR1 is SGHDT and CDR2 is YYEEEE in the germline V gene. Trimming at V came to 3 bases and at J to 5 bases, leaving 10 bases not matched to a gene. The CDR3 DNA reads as TGTGCCAGCAGCTCCCTGGACAGGGAGGTCCACGAGCAGTACTTC. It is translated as CASSSLDREVHEQYF.

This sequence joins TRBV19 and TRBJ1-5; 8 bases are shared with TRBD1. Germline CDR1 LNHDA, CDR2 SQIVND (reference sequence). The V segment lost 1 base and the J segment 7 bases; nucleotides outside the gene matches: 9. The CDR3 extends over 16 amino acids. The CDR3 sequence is CASSIVRQGYGQPQHF. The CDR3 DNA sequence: TGTGCCAGTAGTATAGTAAGACAGGGGTACGGACAGCCCCAGCATTTT.

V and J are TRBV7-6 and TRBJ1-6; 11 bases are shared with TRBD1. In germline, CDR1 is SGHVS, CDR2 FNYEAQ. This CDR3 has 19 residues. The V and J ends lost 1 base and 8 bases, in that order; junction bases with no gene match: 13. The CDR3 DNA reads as TGTGCCAGCAGCTTAGAGATGGGACAGGGGGATGGCTGGGATTCACCCCTCCACTTT. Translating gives CASSLEMGQGDGWDSPLHF.

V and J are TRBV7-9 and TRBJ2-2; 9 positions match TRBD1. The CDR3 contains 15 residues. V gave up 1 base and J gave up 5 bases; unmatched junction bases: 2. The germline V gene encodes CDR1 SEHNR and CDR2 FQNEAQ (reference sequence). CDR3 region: CASSLGQGETGELFF. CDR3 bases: TGTGCCAGCAGCTTAGGACAGGGGGAGACCGGGGAGCTGTTTTTT.

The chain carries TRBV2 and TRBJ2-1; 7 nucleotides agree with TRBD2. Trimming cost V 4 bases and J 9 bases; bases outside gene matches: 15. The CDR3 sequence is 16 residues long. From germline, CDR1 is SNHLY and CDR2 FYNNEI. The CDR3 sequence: CASSAPRVGGRTEQFF. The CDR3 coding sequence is TGTGCCAGCAGTGCCCCCCGCGTGGGGGGGAGGACTGAGCAGTTCTTC.

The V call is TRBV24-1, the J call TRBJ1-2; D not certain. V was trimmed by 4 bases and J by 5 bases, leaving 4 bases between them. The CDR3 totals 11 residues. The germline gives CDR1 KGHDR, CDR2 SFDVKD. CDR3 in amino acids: CATSDVYGYTF. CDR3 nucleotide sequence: TGTGCCACCAGTGACGTTTATGGCTACACCTTC.

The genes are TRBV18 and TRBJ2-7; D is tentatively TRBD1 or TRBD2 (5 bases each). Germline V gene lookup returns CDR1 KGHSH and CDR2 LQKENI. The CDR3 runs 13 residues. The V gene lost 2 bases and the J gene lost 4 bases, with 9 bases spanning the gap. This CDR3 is CASSPFEGYEQYF. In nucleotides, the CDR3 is TGTGCCAGCTCACCATTTGAGGGGTACGAGCAGTACTTC.

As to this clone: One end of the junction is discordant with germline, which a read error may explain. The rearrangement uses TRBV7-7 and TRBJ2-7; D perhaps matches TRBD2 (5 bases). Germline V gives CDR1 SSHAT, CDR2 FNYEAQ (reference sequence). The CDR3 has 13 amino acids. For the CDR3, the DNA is TGTGCTAGCAGCCCACACGCGGGTAACGAGCAGTACTTC. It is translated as CASSPHAGNEQYF.

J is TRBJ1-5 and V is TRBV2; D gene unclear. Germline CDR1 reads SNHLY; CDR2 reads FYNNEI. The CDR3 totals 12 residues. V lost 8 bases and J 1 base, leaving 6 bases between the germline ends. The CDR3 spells CASSWSNQPQHF. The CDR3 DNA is TGTGCCAGCTCCTGGAGCAATCAGCCCCAGCATTTT. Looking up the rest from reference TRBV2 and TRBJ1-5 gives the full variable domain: EPEVTQTPSHQVTQMGQEVILRCVPISNHLYFYWYRQILGQKVEFLVSFYNNEISEKSEIFDDQFSVERPDGSNFTLKIRSTKLEDSAMYFCASSWSNQPQHFGDGTRLSIL.

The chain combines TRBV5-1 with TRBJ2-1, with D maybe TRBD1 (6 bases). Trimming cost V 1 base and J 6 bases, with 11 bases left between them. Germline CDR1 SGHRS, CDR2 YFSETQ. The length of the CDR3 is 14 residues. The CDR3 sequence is CASSLTGNGNEQFF. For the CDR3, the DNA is TGCGCCAGCAGCTTGACAGGGAATGGCAATGAGCAGTTCTTC. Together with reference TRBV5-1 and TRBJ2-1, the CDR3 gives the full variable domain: KAGVTQTPRYLIKTRGQQVTLSCSPISGHRSVSWYQQTPGQGLQFLFEYFSETQRNKGNFPGRFSGRQFSNSRSEMNVSTLELGDSALYLCASSLTGNGNEQFFGPGTRLTVL.

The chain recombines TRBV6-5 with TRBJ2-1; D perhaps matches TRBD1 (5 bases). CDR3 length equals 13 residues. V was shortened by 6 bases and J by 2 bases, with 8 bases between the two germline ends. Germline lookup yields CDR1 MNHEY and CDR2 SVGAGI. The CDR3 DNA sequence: TGTGCCAGCAGGACAGACCCCTACAATGAGCAGTTCTTC. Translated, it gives CASRTDPYNEQFF.

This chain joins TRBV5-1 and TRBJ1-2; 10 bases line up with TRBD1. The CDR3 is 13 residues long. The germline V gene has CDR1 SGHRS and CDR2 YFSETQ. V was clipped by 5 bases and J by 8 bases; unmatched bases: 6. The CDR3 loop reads CASRDGTGVGYTF. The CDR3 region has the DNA TGCGCCAGCAGGGACGGGACAGGGGTCGGCTACACCTTC.

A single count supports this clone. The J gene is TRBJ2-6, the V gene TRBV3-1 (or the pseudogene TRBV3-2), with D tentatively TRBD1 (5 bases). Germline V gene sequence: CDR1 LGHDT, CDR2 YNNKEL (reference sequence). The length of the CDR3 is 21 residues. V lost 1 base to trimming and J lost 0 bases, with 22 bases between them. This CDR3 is CASSQGEVSRQITSGANVLTF. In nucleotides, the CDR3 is TGTGCCAGCAGCCAAGGGGAAGTTTCGAGACAGATAACCTCTGGGGCCAACGTCCTGACTTTC.

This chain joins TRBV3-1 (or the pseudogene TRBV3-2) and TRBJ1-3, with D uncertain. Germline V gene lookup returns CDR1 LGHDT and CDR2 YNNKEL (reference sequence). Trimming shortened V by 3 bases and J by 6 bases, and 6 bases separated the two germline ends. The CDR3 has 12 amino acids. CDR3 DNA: TGTGCCAGCAGCCAGACCGAAAACACCATATATTTT. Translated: CASSQTENTIYF.

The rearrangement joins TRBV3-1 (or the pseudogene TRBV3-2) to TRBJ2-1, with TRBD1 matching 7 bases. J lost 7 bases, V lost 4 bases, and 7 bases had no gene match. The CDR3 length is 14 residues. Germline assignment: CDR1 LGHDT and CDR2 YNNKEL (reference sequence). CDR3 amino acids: CASSLRGQLNEQFF. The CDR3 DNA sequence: TGTGCCAGCAGCCTTCGGGGACAGTTGAATGAGCAGTTCTTC.

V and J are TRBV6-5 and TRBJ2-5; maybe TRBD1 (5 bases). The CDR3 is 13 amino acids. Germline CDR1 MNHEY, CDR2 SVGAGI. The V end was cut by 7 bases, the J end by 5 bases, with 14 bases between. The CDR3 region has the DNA TGTGCCAGCACCCCGACAGTCCGCGAGACCCAGTACTTC. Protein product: CASTPTVRETQYF.

As DNA, the CDR3 is TGCGCCAGCAGCTTGGGAGGTCTGCCTAGCACAGATACGCAGTATTTT. Protein product: CASSLGGLPSTDTQYF. The chain has TRBV5-1 and TRBJ2-3; D gene ambiguous. V lost 0 bases, J lost 0 bases, and 11 bases lay in between. Germline values: CDR1 SGHRS, CDR2 YFSETQ. CDR3 length: 16 amino acids.

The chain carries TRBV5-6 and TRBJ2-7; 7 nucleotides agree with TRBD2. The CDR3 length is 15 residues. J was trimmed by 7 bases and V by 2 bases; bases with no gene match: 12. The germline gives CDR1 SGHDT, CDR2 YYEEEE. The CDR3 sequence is CASSFWEGPPWEQYF. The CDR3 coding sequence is TGTGCCAGCAGCTTTTGGGAGGGGCCGCCTTGGGAGCAGTACTTC.